Each of the 18 T cell receptor beta chains below was sequenced from the same sample in a study of shared clonotypes between healthy human individuals. Here immunoSEQ multiplex PCR was the method, and the copy in TCRdb shows in-frame clones only, minus some. The data show around 2.1 million clones, 90% to 97% seen once. The sample comprised naive CD4+ T cells sorted from blood. This sample's subset: CD45RA+ positively selected. These receptors originate from a young man in good health.

CDR3 residues: CASSRDPNTEAFF. In DNA, the CDR3 is TGCGCCAGCAGTCGGGACCCGAACACTGAAGCTTTCTTT. This chain links TRBV10-1 with TRBJ1-1, with D perhaps matching TRBD1 (5 bases). The CDR3 spans 13 residues. Trimming pared 5 bases from V and 1 base from J, leaving 8 bases between. Germline CDR1 WNHNN, CDR2 SYGVQD (reference sequence).

Concerning this clone itself: This CDR3 is also generated by other DNA sequences in the sample. The V call is TRBV10-3, the J call TRBJ2-7; no reliable D call. The germline V gene encodes CDR1 ENHRY and CDR2 SYGVKD. This CDR3 has 13 residues. V lost 3 bases, J lost 3 bases, and 9 bases lay in between. CDR3 coding DNA: TGTGCCATCAGTGATGGGCTTAGCTACGAGCAGTACTTC. Amino acid sequence: CAISDGLSYEQYF.

Note on this clone: One end of the junction is discordant with germline, which a read error may explain. The chain employs TRBV7-7 and TRBJ1-1; 7 bases fit TRBD1. The germline V gene encodes CDR1 SSHAT and CDR2 FNYEAQ (reference sequence). The CDR3 has 15 amino acids. The CDR3 sequence is CASSEKGAEVTEAFF. The CDR3 DNA sequence: TGTGCTAGCAGCGAGAAGGGGGCCGAGGTCACTGAAGCTTTCTTT.

About this clone: Other DNA sequences in this sample translate to the same CDR3. The chain links TRBV19 to TRBJ1-1; D perhaps matches TRBD1 (6 bases). The CDR3 length is 13 residues. V lost 5 bases and J 1 base, leaving 8 bases between the germline ends. Looked up from germline, CDR1 is LNHDA and CDR2 is SQIVND (reference sequence). This CDR3 reads CASSRGQNTEAFF. The DNA for the CDR3 is TGTGCCAGTAGTCGGGGGCAGAACACTGAAGCTTTCTTT. Full variable domain (remainder filled in from reference TRBV19 and TRBJ1-1): DGGITQSPKYLFRKEGQNVTLSCEQNLNHDAMYWYRQDPGQGLRLIYYSQIVNDFQKGDIAEGYSVSREKKESFPLTVTSAQKNPTAFYLCASSRGQNTEAFFGQGTRLTVV.

The chain joins TRBV4-1 to TRBJ1-4; 8 positions match TRBD1. The germline V gene encodes CDR1 MGHRA and CDR2 YSYEKL. The junction had 6 bases not matched to a gene; V was cut back by 1 base and J by 8 bases. The CDR3 totals 15 residues. Here the CDR3 reads CASSQGTGWWEKLFF. The CDR3 coding sequence is TGCGCCAGCAGCCAAGGGACAGGGTGGTGGGAAAAACTGTTTTTT.

DNA of the CDR3: TGTGCCAGCAGCTTTGGGGTCGTGGGCAACTACGAGCAGTACTTC. It encodes CASSFGVVGNYEQYF. This chain links TRBV7-8 with TRBJ2-7; D remains ambiguous. Trimming took 3 bases from V and 3 from J, leaving 15 bases between them. CDR1 and CDR2 from the germline V gene are SGHVS and FQNEAQ. This CDR3 is built from 15 residues.

Notes on this clone: Other DNA sequences of this sample code for an identical CDR3. The chain combines TRBV27 with TRBJ1-5; D ambiguous. The CDR3 loop spans 12 amino acids. Germline CDR1 reads MNHEY; CDR2 reads SMNVEV (reference sequence). V lost 4 bases, J lost 4 bases, and 5 bases lay in between. DNA of the CDR3: TGTGCCAGCAGTTATGCAAATCAGCCCCAGCATTTT. This codes for CASSYANQPQHF.

V usage is TRBV6-1 and J usage is TRBJ2-7, with 10 positions matching TRBD1. With 0 bases clipped from V and 7 bases from J, the junction kept 6 bases outside the gene matches. CDR1 and CDR2 (germline): MNHNS, SASEGT. The CDR3 is 15 residues long. Here the CDR3 DNA reads TGTGCCAGCAGTGAAGCGACAGGGGGCCGGGGGGAGCAGTACTTC. It encodes CASSEATGGRGEQYF.

The CDR3 sequence: CASSWTSGSYNSPLHF. The CDR3 DNA reads as TGTGCCAGCAGCTGGACGTCAGGCTCCTATAATTCACCCCTCCACTTT. V gene TRBV7-9 combines with J gene TRBJ1-6, with D uncertain. The CDR3 sequence is 16 residues long. CDR1 and CDR2 (germline): SEHNR, FQNEAQ (reference sequence). V was shortened by 4 bases and J by 0 bases, with 10 bases between the two germline ends.

CDR3 protein: CSVEGRTQETQYF. Written as DNA, the CDR3 is TGCAGCGTTGAAGGCCGGACTCAAGAGACCCAGTACTTC. The chain carries TRBV29-1 and TRBJ2-5; D might be TRBD2 (5 bases). The CDR3 consists of 13 residues. CDR1 and CDR2 (germline): SQVTM, ANQGSEA. The ends were cut back, 1 base at V and 2 bases at J, with 8 bases in the middle.

The genes are TRBV25-1 and TRBJ2-1; D perhaps matches TRBD1 (5 bases). Germline CDR1 reads MGHDK; CDR2 reads SYGVNS. This CDR3 contains 14 residues. V lost 3 bases to trimming and J lost 5 bases, with 11 bases between them. This CDR3 is CASSESQGNNEQFF. As DNA, the CDR3 is TGTGCCAGCAGTGAGTCCCAGGGTAACAATGAGCAGTTCTTC.

Concerning this clone itself: The sample contains more than one DNA sequence encoding this CDR3. The rearrangement joins TRBV19 to TRBJ2-7, with D perhaps matching TRBD1 (5 bases). V shed 1 base and J shed 2 bases, with 9 bases lying between them. This CDR3 region has 14 residues. Germline loops: CDR1 LNHDA, CDR2 SQIVND (reference sequence). For the CDR3, the DNA is TGTGCCAGTAGTATAGGGTCAGGGCCCTACGAGCAGTACTTC. It yields the protein CASSIGSGPYEQYF.

V gene TRBV30 combines with J gene TRBJ1-3, with TRBD1 as a possible D gene (6 bases). From germline, CDR1 is GTSNPN and CDR2 SVGIG (reference sequence). The length of the CDR3 is 18 residues. Trimming took off 1 base at V and 1 base at J, with 20 bases between the two ends. In DNA, the CDR3 is TGTGCCTGGAGTGCCTCGGGGGATGGGGGGCTTTCTGGAAACACCATATATTTT. As protein: CAWSASGDGGLSGNTIYF.

This sequence joins TRBV28 and TRBJ2-2; D possibly uses TRBD1 or TRBD2 (6 bases each). V gave up 7 bases and J gave up 0 bases, with 15 bases separating them. Germline CDR1 reads MDHEN; CDR2 reads SYDVKM. The CDR3 loop spans 16 amino acids. The CDR3 nucleotides read TGTGCCAGCACCTCGGGCGGGACACCGAACACCGGGGAGCTGTTTTTT. The encoded protein is CASTSGGTPNTGELFF.

The CDR3 DNA reads TGTGCCAGCAGCGCGGACAGGGCAAATCAGCCCCAGCATTTT. Translation: CASSADRANQPQHF. The V gene is TRBV27, the J gene TRBJ1-5, with 8 bases that match TRBD1. V lost 6 bases to trimming and J lost 4 bases; unmatched junction nucleotides: 5. The CDR3 runs to 14 residues. Germline-derived CDR1 and CDR2 are MNHEY and SMNVEV (reference sequence).

V usage is TRBV7-9 and J usage is TRBJ2-5, with 7 bases lining up with TRBD1. CDR1 is SEHNR, CDR2 FQNEAQ, per germline (reference sequence). This CDR3 is 13 amino acids long. Losses at the gene ends were 4 bases for V and 4 bases for J; bases not matched to a gene: 3. The CDR3 DNA follows: TGTGCCAGCAGCTCACAGGGGCCAGAGACCCAGTACTTC. This sequence encodes CASSSQGPETQYF.

This rearrangement joins TRBV25-1 to TRBJ2-3; D possibly corresponds to TRBD1 (6 bases). The V end was cut by 1 base, the J end by 3 bases, with 14 bases between. The CDR3 spans 16 residues. Germline-derived CDR1 and CDR2 are MGHDK and SYGVNS. CDR3 sequence (DNA): TGTGCCAGCAGTGAATTCAGGGGCCCGCATACAGATACGCAGTATTTT. It encodes CASSEFRGPHTDTQYF.

V is TRBV18 and J is TRBJ1-1; possible D gene TRBD1, 5 bases. Germline values: CDR1 KGHSH, CDR2 LQKENI. The CDR3 is 17 amino acids. Deletions cut 4 bases from V and 0 bases from J, with 18 bases between. CDR3 loop: CASSLRVVGTMNTEAFF. Written as DNA, the CDR3 is TGTGCCAGCTCACTAAGGGTGGTTGGGACCATGAACACTGAAGCTTTCTTT. The full variable domain, in which reference TRBV18 and TRBJ1-1 provide the parts outside the CDR3, is NAGVMQNPRHLVRRRGQEARLRCSPMKGHSHVYWYRQLPEEGLKFMVYLQKENIIDESGMPKERFSAEFPKEGPSILRIQQVVRGDSAAYFCASSLRVVGTMNTEAFFGQGTRLTVV.